These 30 T cell receptor beta chains share one sample of origin, sequenced in a study of shared clonotypes between healthy human individuals. Produced via immunoSEQ multiplex PCR; TCRdb's table is partial and in-frame only. The sample yields over a million clones, more than 75% seen once. Material for sequencing was memory CD4+ T cells from PBMCs. The subset here: CD45RA-negative fraction. Source of these receptors: a man younger than 35 in good health. Some clones in this sample may be carry-over from other donors' samples.

This clone appeared once. At one end the junction does not follow the germline gene, possibly because of a read error. The chain uses TRBV19 and TRBJ2-7; weak D call: TRBD2 (6 bases). The CDR3 sequence is 15 residues long. Germline V gene lookup returns CDR1 LNHDA and CDR2 SQIVND (reference sequence). The CDR3 reads CASSKPGTSSYEQYF. The CDR3, as DNA: TGTGCCAGCAGTAAGCCCGGGACTTCCTCCTACGAGCAGTACTTC.

The CDR3 here is CASSLLIAAGELFF. CDR3 sequence (DNA): TGTGCCAGCAGCTTGTTAATAGCAGCCGGGGAGCTGTTTTTT. This chain connects TRBV7-2 to TRBJ2-2; D is undetermined. Per germline, CDR1 SGHTA and CDR2 FQGNSA. Trimming cost V 3 bases and J 6 bases, with 11 bases left between them. The CDR3 runs to 14 residues.

This chain links TRBV10-3 with TRBJ2-1, with D tentatively TRBD1 (7 bases). V lost 4 bases and J 12 bases, leaving 10 bases between the germline ends. This CDR3 is built from 11 residues. The V gene's germline CDR1 is ENHRY and CDR2 SYGVKD. CDR3 nucleotides: TGTGCCATCAGTGGCGGGACAGTGCAGTTCTTC. It translates to CAISGGTVQFF.

This clone was recorded once. The chain carries TRBV19 and TRBJ1-1; D not resolved. Germline-derived CDR1 and CDR2 are LNHDA and SQIVND (reference sequence). The CDR3 runs to 11 residues. V was pared by 6 bases and J by 5 bases, with 7 bases between. CDR3 region: CASRWWTEAFF. CDR3 nucleotide sequence: TGTGCCAGTAGGTGGTGGACTGAAGCTTTCTTT.

The gene calls are TRBV6-5 and TRBJ1-3, with 7 bases that match TRBD1. Trimming cost V 2 bases and J 7 bases; bases outside gene matches: 11. CDR3 length equals 16 residues. Per the germline V gene, CDR1 is MNHEY and CDR2 is SVGAGI. CDR3 region: CASSYDDGRGKNTIYF. DNA of the CDR3: TGTGCCAGCAGTTACGACGATGGCAGGGGGAAGAACACCATATATTTT.

V is TRBV27 and J is TRBJ2-3; D ambiguous. CDR3 length: 15 residues. The ends were cut back, 2 bases at V and 0 bases at J, with 9 bases in the middle. From germline, CDR1 is MNHEY and CDR2 SMNVEV (reference sequence). In DNA form, the CDR3 reads TGTGCCAGCAGTTTAGTACGACCCAGCACAGATACGCAGTATTTT. It specifies CASSLVRPSTDTQYF.

V and J are TRBV9 and TRBJ2-3; D unresolved. V was shortened by 6 bases and J by 6 bases, with 8 bases between the two germline ends. The CDR3 is made up of 11 amino acids. Germline V gene data show CDR1 as SGDLS and CDR2 as YYNGEE. The CDR3 DNA is TGTGCCAGCATGAACTCCGATACGCAGTATTTT. This translates into CASMNSDTQYF.

This clone was observed a handful of times. This chain joins TRBV14 and TRBJ1-5; D gene ambiguous. The CDR3 is 13 residues long. The V gene lost 2 bases and the J gene lost 7 bases, with 9 bases spanning the gap. CDR1 and CDR2 (germline): SGHDN, FVKESK. This CDR3 reads CASSQRAQQPQHF. DNA of the CDR3: TGTGCCAGCAGCCAAAGGGCGCAGCAGCCCCAGCATTTT.

Regarding this clone: The same CDR3 can be traced to other DNA sequences in this sample. The chain carries TRBV6-5 and TRBJ1-1, with 9 bases that match TRBD1. The CDR3 runs 15 residues. The ends lost 0 bases at V and 5 bases at J; junction bases unmatched: 4. Germline assignment: CDR1 MNHEY and CDR2 SVGAGI. CDR3 residues: CASSYSGQGRTEAFF. The CDR3 region has the DNA TGTGCCAGCAGTTACTCGGGACAGGGAAGAACTGAAGCTTTCTTT.

This chain connects TRBV27 to TRBJ1-1; 9 bases fit TRBD1. V lost 1 base, J lost 8 bases, and 8 bases stayed unmatched. Germline CDR1 MNHEY, CDR2 SMNVEV (reference sequence). This CDR3 comprises 15 residues. The CDR3 is CASSLLQGAVREAFF. CDR3 sequence (DNA): TGTGCCAGCAGTTTATTACAGGGGGCGGTCCGAGAAGCTTTCTTT.

The chain recombines TRBV29-1 with TRBJ2-1, with 8 bases matching TRBD1. The junction had 11 bases not matched to a gene; V was cut back by 4 bases and J by 0 bases. Germline V gene sequence: CDR1 SQVTM, CDR2 ANQGSEA. The CDR3 has 17 amino acids. CDR3 bases: TGCAGCGTTGGAGGACAGGGAGGAGGGAGCTCCTACAATGAGCAGTTCTTC. This encodes CSVGGQGGGSSYNEQFF.

The chain carries TRBV5-8 and TRBJ1-5; D not resolved. The V end was cut by 1 base, the J end by 6 bases, with 11 bases between. This CDR3 is 14 amino acids long. Germline V gives CDR1 SGHTS, CDR2 YDEGEE. Here the CDR3 reads CASSLREVGQPQHF. The CDR3 bases are TGTGCCAGCAGCTTGAGGGAGGTCGGTCAGCCCCAGCATTTT.

This clone was detected once. This sequence joins TRBV6-1 and TRBJ2-5; the D gene is possibly TRBD2 (6 bases). The CDR3 sequence is 15 residues long. V was trimmed by 0 bases and J by 4 bases, leaving 12 bases between them. In germline, CDR1 is MNHNS, CDR2 SASEGT. This CDR3 is CASSEASGRGETQYF. The CDR3 DNA is TGTGCCAGCAGTGAAGCTAGCGGTCGCGGAGAGACCCAGTACTTC.

This clone has a single count. CDR3 amino acids: CASSIVEGPQHF. In nucleotides, the CDR3 is TGTGCCAGTAGTATTGTGGAGGGGCCCCAGCATTTT. V is TRBV19 and J is TRBJ1-5; D is uncertain. CDR1 and CDR2 (germline): LNHDA, SQIVND (reference sequence). CDR3 length: 12 amino acids. Trimming removed 3 bases at V and 9 bases at J, with 9 bases between.

The rearrangement uses TRBV9 and TRBJ2-1, with 16 bases lining up with TRBD2. CDR1 and CDR2 from the germline V gene are SGDLS and YYNGEE. The CDR3 totals 18 residues. Unmatched junction bases numbered 4, after V lost 4 bases and J lost 0 bases. The CDR3: CASSPGTSGRGSYNEQFF. The CDR3 DNA reads as TGTGCCAGCAGCCCCGGGACTAGCGGGAGGGGCTCCTACAATGAGCAGTTCTTC. The whole variable domain, remainder taken from reference TRBV9 and TRBJ2-1, is DSGVTQTPKHLITATGQRVTLRCSPRSGDLSVYWYQQSLDQGLQFLIQYYNGEERAKGNILERFSAQQFPDLHSELNLSSLELGDSALYFCASSPGTSGRGSYNEQFFGPGTRLTVL.

This chain connects TRBV2 to TRBJ2-7; TRBD1 or TRBD2 may be the D gene (7 bases each). The CDR3 contains 14 residues. Per germline, CDR1 SNHLY and CDR2 FYNNEI. Trimming removed 4 bases at V and 3 bases at J, with 13 bases between. Here the CDR3 DNA reads TGTGCCAGCAGTGTCAGGGGGGGGTTCTACGAGCAGTACTTC. Its translation is CASSVRGGFYEQYF.

V is TRBV5-6 and J is TRBJ2-1; D is unclear. Germline lookup yields CDR1 SGHDT and CDR2 YYEEEE. This CDR3 comprises 15 residues. The V end lost 0 bases, the J end lost 2 bases, and 9 bases lay between the germline ends. CDR3 DNA sequence: TGTGCCAGCAGCTTGGGCGCAGCCCCCTACAATGAGCAGTTCTTC. Translation gives CASSLGAAPYNEQFF.

The J gene is TRBJ2-3, the V gene TRBV5-1, with D tentatively TRBD1 or TRBD2 (5 bases each). Germline V gene lookup returns CDR1 SGHRS and CDR2 YFSETQ. Between the trimmed V and J ends, which lost 1 base and 3 bases, there was a span of 12 bases. The CDR3 extends over 15 amino acids. The CDR3 sequence: CASSLWGLYTDTQYF. The CDR3 DNA reads TGCGCCAGCAGCTTGTGGGGGTTGTATACAGATACGCAGTATTTT. Combining the CDR3 with reference TRBV5-1 and TRBJ2-3 gives the whole variable domain KAGVTQTPRYLIKTRGQQVTLSCSPISGHRSVSWYQQTPGQGLQFLFEYFSETQRNKGNFPGRFSGRQFSNSRSEMNVSTLELGDSALYLCASSLWGLYTDTQYFGPGTRLTVL.

J is TRBJ2-5 and V is TRBV2; 7 bases are a match to TRBD2. CDR3 length equals 14 residues. The V gene's germline CDR1 is SNHLY and CDR2 FYNNEI. V was pared by 4 bases and J by 1 base, with 3 bases of the junction left unmatched. The DNA for the CDR3 is TGTGCCAGCAGTGCCTTAGCGGGCCAAGAGACCCAGTACTTC. Translation: CASSALAGQETQYF.

This rearrangement joins TRBV7-8 to TRBJ2-1, with 7 bases identical to TRBD1. Germline loops: CDR1 SGHVS, CDR2 FQNEAQ. V gave up 7 bases and J gave up 7 bases; unmatched junction bases: 7. This CDR3 is built from 13 residues. CDR3 residues: CASTKTGMNEQFF. The CDR3 DNA is TGTGCCAGCACTAAGACAGGGATGAATGAGCAGTTCTTC.

The chain uses TRBV7-9 and TRBJ1-5; 8 nucleotides line up with TRBD1. The CDR3 runs 15 residues. V gave up 8 bases and J gave up 4 bases; unmatched junction bases: 10. CDR1 SEHNR and CDR2 FQNEAQ come from the germline V gene (reference sequence). CDR3 in DNA: TGTGCCAGCGGAAGCTTAACAGGGGGGAATCAGCCCCAGCATTTT. It is translated as CASGSLTGGNQPQHF.

J is TRBJ2-2 and V is TRBV7-9; unclear D gene. Germline lookup yields CDR1 SEHNR and CDR2 FQNEAQ (reference sequence). V was pared by 6 bases and J by 0 bases, with 11 bases between. The CDR3 length is 15 residues. CDR3 DNA sequence: TGTGCCAGCAGGGCCCGGGCAACGAACACCGGGGAGCTGTTTTTT. Encoded protein: CASRARATNTGELFF.

The rearrangement joins TRBV28 to TRBJ2-1; TRBD2 matches at 13 bases. Germline values: CDR1 MDHEN, CDR2 SYDVKM. This CDR3 comprises 17 residues. V shed 6 bases, J shed 2 bases, and the junction held 7 bases outside the gene matches. The CDR3 region has the DNA TGTGCCAGCAGCACTCGACTAGCGGGAGGCACCTACAATGAGCAGTTCTTC. It specifies CASSTRLAGGTYNEQFF.

This chain links TRBV28 with TRBJ2-5; a weak D match, TRBD2 (6 bases). Per the germline V gene, CDR1 is MDHEN and CDR2 is SYDVKM. CDR3 length equals 15 residues. Trimming removed 6 bases from V and 2 bases from J, with 16 bases in between. The CDR3 reads CASRETRPMQETQYF. CDR3 sequence (DNA): TGTGCCAGCAGGGAGACTAGGCCTATGCAAGAGACCCAGTACTTC.

Here the CDR3 DNA reads TGCAGTGCGGAAAAGATACAGGACCAGTACTTC. This translates into CSAEKIQDQYF. The chain couples TRBV20-1 to TRBJ2-4, with a possible D match to TRBD1 (5 bases). From germline, CDR1 is DFQATT and CDR2 SNEGSKA (reference sequence). This CDR3 comprises 11 residues. V lost 6 bases and J 13 bases, leaving 16 bases between the germline ends.

About this clone: At the DNA level, this CDR3 is encoded by other sequences in the same sample as well. The chain combines TRBV7-2 with TRBJ1-1; D perhaps matches TRBD1 (5 bases). CDR3 size: 14 residues. Trimming removed 1 base at V and 4 bases at J, with 10 bases between. Germline V gene data show CDR1 as SGHTA and CDR2 as FQGNSA. CDR3 DNA sequence: TGTGCCAGCAGCTTAGACGGGGGAGGCACTGAAGCTTTCTTT. Its translation is CASSLDGGGTEAFF.

In this sample, this clone turned up a few times. This chain joins TRBV7-2 and TRBJ2-1; D remains unclear. V lost 4 bases to trimming and J lost 0 bases, with 16 bases between them. Germline V gene sequence: CDR1 SGHTA, CDR2 FQGNSA. The CDR3 length is 17 residues. The CDR3 spells CASSSRRWASSYNEQFF. CDR3 DNA: TGTGCCAGCAGCTCACGTAGATGGGCAAGCTCCTACAATGAGCAGTTCTTC.

The chain combines TRBV6-1 with TRBJ1-2, with D perhaps matching TRBD1 (5 bases). With 1 base removed from V and 8 bases from J, the gap between germline ends came to 14 bases. Germline V CDR1 and CDR2: MNHNS, SASEGT. The CDR3 extends over 14 amino acids. In DNA, the CDR3 is TGTGCCAGCAGTGAAGAGGGGAGGAGGGTAGGCTACACCTTC. This gives the protein CASSEEGRRVGYTF.

Only one count was recorded for this clone. Additional DNA sequences in this sample encode the identical CDR3. J is TRBJ2-1 and V is TRBV11-2, with TRBD2 matching 9 bases. V trimming: 1 base; J trimming: 3 bases; junction bases outside the gene matches: 4. Germline V CDR1 and CDR2: SGHAT, FQNNGV. This CDR3 comprises 16 residues. The CDR3: CASSLGGAGGYNEQFF. In DNA form, the CDR3 reads TGTGCCAGCAGCTTAGGAGGAGCGGGGGGCTACAATGAGCAGTTCTTC.

J is TRBJ2-3 and V is TRBV9; TRBD2 aligns across 9 bases. Trimming cost V 0 bases and J 0 bases; bases outside gene matches: 2. In germline, CDR1 is SGDLS, CDR2 YYNGEE. The CDR3 has 16 residues. DNA of the CDR3: TGTGCCAGCAGCGTAGGGGCGGGAGGGAGCACAGATACGCAGTATTTT. Protein sequence: CASSVGAGGSTDTQYF.